Listed below are T cell receptor beta chains from one sample, sequenced in a study of OX40 agonist ivuxolimab in advanced cancers. Assay: immunoSEQ multiplex PCR; the TCRdb copy retains only in-frame clones and omits some. The sample includes around 60,000 clones, approximately 91% of them seen just once. The sample was CD4+ or CD8+ T cells sorted from blood, taken in a trial of the OX40 agonist ivuxolimab. The receptor source for this set is an adult with an advanced solid tumor such as melanoma, head and neck, liver or kidney cancer. Both conserved end residues are part of each CDR3. Each record gives: V gene, J gene, D gene, clone size, CDR3 DNA, CDR3 protein. D genes are given only for firm matches. Clone size is not always given. Where it is, it says once, few, many or a class for expanded clones.

TRBV28	TRBJ2-7	TRBD2	.	TGTGCCAGCAGTTTGTTAGCGGGAGTGGGAGAGCAGTACTTC	CASSLLAGVGEQYF
TRBV7-6	TRBJ2-7	TRBD1	once	TGTGCCAGCAGCTCAGGACAGGGGGGTTCGGTTGAGCAGTACTTC	CASSSGQGGSVEQYF
TRBV7-2	TRBJ1-4	.	.	TGTGCCAGCAGCTTAGGGGCAGCCGGTGGGTGGGAAAAACTGTTTTTT	CASSLGAAGGWEKLFF
TRBV2	TRBJ2-2	.	once	TGTGCCAGCAGGAAGAGAAACAGGGTTGACACCGGGGAGCTGTTTTTT	CASRKRNRVDTGELFF
TRBV6-6	TRBJ2-7	TRBD2	.	TGTGCCAGCAGTTTAACTAGCGGGGTAAACGAGCAGTACTTC	CASSLTSGVNEQYF
TRBV5-1	TRBJ2-5	.	.	TGCGCCAGCAGCTTGGACCAAGAGCCCTACCAAGAGACCCAGTACTTC	CASSLDQEPYQETQYF
TRBV20-1	TRBJ1-2	.	few	TGCAGTGCAACTTCTACGAATGGCTACACCTTC	CSATSTNGYTF
TRBV18	TRBJ2-1	.	.	TGTGCCAGCTCGCCAGGCCTAGTCCGTGGGAATGAGCAGTTCTTC	CASSPGLVRGNEQFF
TRBV30	TRBJ2-6	.	.	TGTGCCTGGAACATTGGGGCCAACGTCCTGACTTTC	CAWNIGANVLTF
TRBV18	TRBJ2-7	TRBD1	.	TGTGCCAGCTCACTTCGACAGGGGGAGGGCTACGAGCAGTACTTC	CASSLRQGEGYEQYF
TRBV5-6	TRBJ1-1	.	.	TGTGCCAGCAGCGCGCAGTGGGGCACTGAAGCTTTCTTT	CASSAQWGTEAFF
TRBV21-1	TRBJ2-3	.	.	TGTGCCAGCAGCGCCGGGAACGGGGACCGTAGCACAGATACGCAGTATTTT	CASSAGNGDRSTDTQYF
TRBV10-3	TRBJ1-6	.	.	TGTGCCATCAGTGAGGGAGGAGGGGATAGTTCACCCCTCCACTTT	CAISEGGGDSSPLHF
TRBV10-3	TRBJ2-2	.	.	TGTGCCATCAGTGAGTCTATGGGGGCCGTTACCGGGGAGCTGTTTTTT	CAISESMGAVTGELFF
TRBV7-9	TRBJ2-1	TRBD1	.	TGTGCCAGCACCTCAAACTGGACAGGGCCGACCCACAATGAGCAGTTCTTC	CASTSNWTGPTHNEQFF
TRBV7-9	TRBJ2-3	TRBD2	.	TGTGCCAGCAGCTTGGCGGGAGAGGCAGATACGCAGTATTTT	CASSLAGEADTQYF
TRBV5-3	TRBJ2-5	.	.	TGTGCCAGAACGCGGCGGAAACAGTTGCCGGGAACCCAGTACTTC	CARTRRKQLPGTQYF
TRBV19	TRBJ2-1	TRBD2	.	TGTGCCAGTACCCAGACTAGCGGGGGGGTGTACAATGAGCAGTTCTTC	CASTQTSGGVYNEQFF
TRBV9	TRBJ1-2	.	once	TGTGCCAGCAGCGGATCCGGGACACTCCATGGCTACACCTTC	CASSGSGTLHGYTF
TRBV19	TRBJ1-1	.	.	TGTGCCAGTAGTAGCCGCGAGGCGGGGAACACTGAAGCTTTCTTT	CASSSREAGNTEAFF
TRBV7-6	TRBJ2-7	TRBD1	once	TGTGCCAGCAGCTCCTTACTACTCGGGACAGGGAACTACGAGCAGTACTTC	CASSSLLLGTGNYEQYF
TRBV15	TRBJ2-7	TRBD1	.	TGTGCCACCAGCAGAGACAAGGGACAGATCTCCTACGAGCAGTACTTC	CATSRDKGQISYEQYF
TRBV5-4	TRBJ2-1	TRBD2	.	TGTGCCAGCAGCACCGCTAGCGGGGGGCTCGAGCAGTTCTTC	CASSTASGGLEQFF
TRBV30	TRBJ2-7	TRBD1	once	TGTGCCGGGACAGGGGTAACTGGGTACGAGCAGTACTTC	CAGTGVTGYEQYF
TRBV19	TRBJ1-1	.	.	TGTGCCAGTAGTCCAGGACTGTTGAACACTGAAGCTTTCTTT	CASSPGLLNTEAFF
TRBV7-6	TRBJ2-2	TRBD1	once	TGTGCCAGCAGCTTAGCGGTGGTACAGGGGGTCGCCGGGGAGCTGTTTTTT	CASSLAVVQGVAGELFF
TRBV7-2	TRBJ1-5	.	.	TGTGCCAGCAGTCAAGGGGGGGGTCAGCCCCAGCATTTT	CASSQGGGQPQHF
TRBV2	TRBJ2-3	TRBD2	.	TGTGCCAGCAGAGTAGCGGGAGCGGCAGATACGCAGTATTTT	CASRVAGAADTQYF
TRBV18	TRBJ1-4	.	.	TGTGCCAGCTCACCAGGGGACGTTAATGAAAAACTGTTTTTT	CASSPGDVNEKLFF
TRBV29-1	TRBJ1-3	.	.	TGCAGCGTTGTCAGGCAGGGAGGAAACACCATATATTTT	CSVVRQGGNTIYF
TRBV19	TRBJ1-4	TRBD1	.	TGTGCCAGTAGCAGGACAGGGGCTAATGAAAAACTGTTTTTT	CASSRTGANEKLFF
TRBV28	TRBJ1-2	.	.	TGTGCCAGCAAACTCGGGGGAAACTATGGCTACACCTTC	CASKLGGNYGYTF
TRBV5-1	TRBJ2-7	TRBD2	.	TGCGCCAGCAGCTTGGGAGGACTAGCGGGAGTTTACTACGAGCAGTACTTC	CASSLGGLAGVYYEQYF
TRBV10-2	TRBJ1-2	.	.	TGCGCCAGCAGTGAGACACGAAATAACTATGGCTACACCTTC	CASSETRNNYGYTF